This TCR beta chain was found in a study of T cell changes during pregnancy in multiple sclerosis. The CDR3 spans 17 residues. The germline V gene has CDR1 SGHVS and CDR2 FNYEAQ. Trimming took off 1 base at V and 0 bases at J, with 14 bases between the two ends. The protocol was immunoSEQ multiplex PCR, while the TCRdb copy is restricted to in-frame clones and leaves out a portion. Altogether roughly 40,000 clones are present, 80% to 95% being singletons, with the ten largest covering about 0.42%. Sequencing was performed on CD4+ T cells from peripheral blood mononuclear cells, taken in the third trimester of pregnancy. This TCR was recovered from a female donor with multiple sclerosis, enrolled in a pregnancy study. V gene TRBV7-6 combines with J gene TRBJ2-3; weak D call: TRBD2 (6 bases). CDR3 DNA sequence: TGTGCCAGCAGCTTAGGGCTGCGGGGAGTAAGCACAGATACGCAGTATTTT. Translating it yields CASSLGLRGVSTDTQYF.